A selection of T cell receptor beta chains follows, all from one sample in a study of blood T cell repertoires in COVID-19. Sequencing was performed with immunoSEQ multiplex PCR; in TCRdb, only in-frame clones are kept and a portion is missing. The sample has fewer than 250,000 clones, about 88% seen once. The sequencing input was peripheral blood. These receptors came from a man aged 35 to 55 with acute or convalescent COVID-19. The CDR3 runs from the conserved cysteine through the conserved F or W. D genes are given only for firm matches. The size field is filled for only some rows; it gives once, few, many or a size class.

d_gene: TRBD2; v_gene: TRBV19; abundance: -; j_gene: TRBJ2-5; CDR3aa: CASSGAGGYQETQYF; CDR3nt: TGTGCCAGTAGTGGCGCGGGGGGGTACCAAGAGACCCAGTACTTC
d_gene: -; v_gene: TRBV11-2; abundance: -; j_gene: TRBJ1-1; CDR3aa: CASSLVVWGDTEAFF; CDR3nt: TGTGCCAGCAGCTTAGTCGTCTGGGGGGACACTGAAGCTTTCTTT
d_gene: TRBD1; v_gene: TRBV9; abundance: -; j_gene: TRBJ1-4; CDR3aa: CASSIRQGENEKLFF; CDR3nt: TGTGCCAGCAGCATCAGACAGGGGGAGAATGAAAAACTGTTTTTT
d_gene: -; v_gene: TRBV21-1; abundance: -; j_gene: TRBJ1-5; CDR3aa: CASSIKITGAGNQPQHF; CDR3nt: TGTGCCAGCAGCATAAAAATCACAGGGGCAGGGAACCAGCCCCAGCATTTT
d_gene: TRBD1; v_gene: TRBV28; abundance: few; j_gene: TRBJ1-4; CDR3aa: CASSATLTGANEKLFF; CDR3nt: TGTGCCAGCAGTGCCACACTGACAGGGGCTAATGAAAAACTGTTTTTT
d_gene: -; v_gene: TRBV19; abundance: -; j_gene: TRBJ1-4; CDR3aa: CASSIQSGSGVEKLFF; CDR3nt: TGTGCCAGTAGTATACAATCGGGCTCGGGAGTTGAAAAACTGTTTTTT
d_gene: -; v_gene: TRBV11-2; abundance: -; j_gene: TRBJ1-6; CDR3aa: CASSPRTVVNSPLHF; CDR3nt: TGTGCCAGCAGCCCGAGGACAGTCGTGAATTCACCCCTCCACTTT
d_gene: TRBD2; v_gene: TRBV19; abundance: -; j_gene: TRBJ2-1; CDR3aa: CASTDGGYEQFF; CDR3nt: TGTGCCAGTACCGACGGGGGGTATGAGCAGTTCTTC
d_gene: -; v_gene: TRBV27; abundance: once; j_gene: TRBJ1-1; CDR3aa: CASSTGWGNTEAFF; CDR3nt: TGTGCCAGCAGTACAGGGTGGGGGAACACTGAAGCTTTCTTT
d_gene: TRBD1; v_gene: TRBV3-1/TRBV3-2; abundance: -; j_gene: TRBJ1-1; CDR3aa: CASSRQGNTEAFF; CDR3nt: TGTGCCAGCAGCCGACAGGGAAACACTGAAGCTTTCTTT
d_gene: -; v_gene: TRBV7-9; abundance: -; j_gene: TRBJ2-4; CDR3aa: CASSIEARTALAKNIQYF; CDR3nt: TGTGCCAGCAGCATAGAGGCGCGGACAGCCCTAGCCAAAAACATTCAGTACTTC
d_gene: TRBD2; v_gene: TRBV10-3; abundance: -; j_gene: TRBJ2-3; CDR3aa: CAISEELAGGRDTQYF; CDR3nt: TGTGCCATCAGTGAGGAGCTAGCGGGAGGAAGGGATACGCAGTATTTT
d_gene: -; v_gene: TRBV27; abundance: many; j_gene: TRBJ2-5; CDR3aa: CATNGGGRGETQYF; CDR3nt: TGTGCCACCAATGGAGGGGGCAGGGGGGAGACCCAGTACTTC
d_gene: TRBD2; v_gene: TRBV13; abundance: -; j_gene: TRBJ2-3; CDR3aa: CASSSLTSGRARGTDTQYF; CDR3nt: TGTGCCAGCAGCTCACTGACTAGCGGGAGGGCCAGGGGCACAGATACGCAGTATTTT
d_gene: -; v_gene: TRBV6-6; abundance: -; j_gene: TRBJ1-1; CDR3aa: CASSYSQGLGTEAFF; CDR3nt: TGTGCCAGCAGTTACTCGCAGGGGTTGGGCACTGAAGCTTTCTTT
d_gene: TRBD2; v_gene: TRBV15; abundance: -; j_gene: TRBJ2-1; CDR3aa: CATTVAGASYNEQFF; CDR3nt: TGTGCCACCACCGTAGCGGGGGCCTCCTACAATGAGCAGTTCTTC
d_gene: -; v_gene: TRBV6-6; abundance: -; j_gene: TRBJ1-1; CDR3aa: CASSWGEGTEAFF; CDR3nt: TGTGCCAGCAGTTGGGGGGAAGGAACTGAAGCTTTCTTT
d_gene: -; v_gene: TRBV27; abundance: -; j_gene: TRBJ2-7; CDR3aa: CASSLSPQVRYEQYF; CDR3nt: TGTGCCAGCAGTTTATCGCCTCAGGTTCGGTACGAGCAGTACTTC
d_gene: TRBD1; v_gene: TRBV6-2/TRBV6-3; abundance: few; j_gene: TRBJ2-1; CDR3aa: CASSSGTGNEQFF; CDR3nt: TGTGCCAGCAGTTCCGGGACAGGGAATGAGCAGTTCTTC
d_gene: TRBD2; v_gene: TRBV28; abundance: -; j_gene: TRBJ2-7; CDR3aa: CASREAGDSYEQYF; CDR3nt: TGTGCCAGCAGGGAAGCGGGAGATTCCTACGAGCAGTACTTC
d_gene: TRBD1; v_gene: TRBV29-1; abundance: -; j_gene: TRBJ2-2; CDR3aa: CSGGDRVNPGELFF; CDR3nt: TGCAGCGGAGGGGACAGGGTAAATCCCGGGGAGCTGTTTTTT
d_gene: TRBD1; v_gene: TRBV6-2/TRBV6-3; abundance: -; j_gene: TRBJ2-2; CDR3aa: CASSYPGTGFLAGELFF; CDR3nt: TGTGCCAGCAGTTACCCCGGGACAGGGTTTTTGGCCGGGGAGCTGTTTTTT
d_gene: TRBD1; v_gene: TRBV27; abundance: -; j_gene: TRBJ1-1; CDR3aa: CASSLTGQAAFF; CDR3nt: TGTGCCAGCAGTTTAACTGGACAGGCGGCTTTCTTT
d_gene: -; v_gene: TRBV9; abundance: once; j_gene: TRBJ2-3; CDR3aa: CASSVGAAPSTDTQYF; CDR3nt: TGTGCCAGCAGCGTAGGAGCGGCCCCGAGCACAGATACGCAGTATTTT
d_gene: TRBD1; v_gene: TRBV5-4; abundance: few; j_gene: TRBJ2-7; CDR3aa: CASRGQSSYEQYF; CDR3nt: TGTGCCAGCAGGGGACAGAGCTCCTACGAGCAGTACTTC
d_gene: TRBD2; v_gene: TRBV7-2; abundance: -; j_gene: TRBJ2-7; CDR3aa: CASSESSGMLGEQYF; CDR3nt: TGTGCCAGCAGCGAATCTAGCGGGATGCTCGGCGAGCAGTACTTC
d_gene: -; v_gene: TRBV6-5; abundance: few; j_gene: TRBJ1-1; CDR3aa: CASGSRTGDTEAFF; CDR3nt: TGTGCCAGCGGCTCCAGGACGGGGGACACTGAAGCTTTCTTT
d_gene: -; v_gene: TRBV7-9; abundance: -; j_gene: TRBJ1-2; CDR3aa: CASSLGSVQGGADTF; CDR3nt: TGTGCCAGCAGCTTAGGGTCTGTGCAAGGCGGGGCGGACACCTTC
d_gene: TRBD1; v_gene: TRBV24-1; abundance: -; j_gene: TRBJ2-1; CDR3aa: CATSDPLGTVKNEQFF; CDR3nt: TGTGCCACCAGTGATCCACTTGGGACAGTGAAAAATGAGCAGTTCTTC
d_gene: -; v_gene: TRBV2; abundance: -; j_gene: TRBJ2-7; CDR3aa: CASSEGGDGYEQYF; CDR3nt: TGTGCCAGCAGTGAAGGGGGGGACGGGTACGAGCAGTACTTC
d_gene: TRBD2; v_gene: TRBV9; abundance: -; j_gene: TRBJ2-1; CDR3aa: CASSVEGLAGGHSYNEQFF; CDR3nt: TGTGCCAGCAGCGTAGAGGGACTAGCGGGTGGCCACTCCTACAATGAGCAGTTCTTC